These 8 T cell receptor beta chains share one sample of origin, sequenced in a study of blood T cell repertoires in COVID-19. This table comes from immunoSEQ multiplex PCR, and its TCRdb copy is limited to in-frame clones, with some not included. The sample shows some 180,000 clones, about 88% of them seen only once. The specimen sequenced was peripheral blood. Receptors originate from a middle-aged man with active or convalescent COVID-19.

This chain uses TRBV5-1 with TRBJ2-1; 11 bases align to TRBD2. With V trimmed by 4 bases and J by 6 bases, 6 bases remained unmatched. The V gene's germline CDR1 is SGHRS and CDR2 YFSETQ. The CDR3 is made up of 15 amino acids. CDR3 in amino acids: CASSLSGGVFNEQFF. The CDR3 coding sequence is TGCGCCAGCAGCCTTAGCGGGGGGGTTTTCAATGAGCAGTTCTTC.

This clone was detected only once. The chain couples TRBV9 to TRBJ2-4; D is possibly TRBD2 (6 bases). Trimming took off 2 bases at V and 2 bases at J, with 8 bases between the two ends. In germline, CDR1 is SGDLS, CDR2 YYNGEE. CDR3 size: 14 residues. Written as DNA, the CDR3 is TGTGCCAGCAGCGTCGGCGGGACCAAAAACATTCAGTACTTC. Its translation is CASSVGGTKNIQYF.

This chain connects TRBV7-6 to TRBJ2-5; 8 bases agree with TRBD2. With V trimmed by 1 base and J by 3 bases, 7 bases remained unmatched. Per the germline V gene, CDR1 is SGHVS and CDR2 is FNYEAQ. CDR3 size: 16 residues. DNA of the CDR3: TGTGCCAGCAGCTTAGGGGGACTAGATAACAAAGAGACCCAGTACTTC. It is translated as CASSLGGLDNKETQYF.

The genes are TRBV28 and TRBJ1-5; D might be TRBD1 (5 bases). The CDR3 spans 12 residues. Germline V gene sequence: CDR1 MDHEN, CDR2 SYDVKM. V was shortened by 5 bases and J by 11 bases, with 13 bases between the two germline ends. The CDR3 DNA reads TGTGCCAGCAGTACCCAGGGTACAGCCCAGCATTTT. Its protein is CASSTQGTAQHF.

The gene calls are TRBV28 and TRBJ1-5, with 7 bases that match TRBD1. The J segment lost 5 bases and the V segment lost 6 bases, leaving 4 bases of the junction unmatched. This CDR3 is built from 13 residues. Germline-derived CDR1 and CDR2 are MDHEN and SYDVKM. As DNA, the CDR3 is TGTGCCAGCAGGGGACAGAGTCATCAGCCCCAGCATTTT. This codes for CASRGQSHQPQHF.

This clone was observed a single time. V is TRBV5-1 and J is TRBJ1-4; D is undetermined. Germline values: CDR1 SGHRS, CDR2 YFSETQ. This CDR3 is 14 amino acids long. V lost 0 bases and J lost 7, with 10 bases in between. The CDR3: CASSLVSGIEKLFF. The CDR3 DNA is TGCGCCAGCAGCTTGGTGTCAGGAATTGAAAAACTGTTTTTT. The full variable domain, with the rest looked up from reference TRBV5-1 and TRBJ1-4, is KAGVTQTPRYLIKTRGQQVTLSCSPISGHRSVSWYQQTPGQGLQFLFEYFSETQRNKGNFPGRFSGRQFSNSRSEMNVSTLELGDSALYLCASSLVSGIEKLFFGSGTQLSVL.

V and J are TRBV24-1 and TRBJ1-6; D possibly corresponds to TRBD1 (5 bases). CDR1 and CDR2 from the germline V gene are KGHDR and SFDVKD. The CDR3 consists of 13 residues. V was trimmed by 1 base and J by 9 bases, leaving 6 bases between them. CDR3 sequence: CATSDFQGSPLHF. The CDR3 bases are TGTGCCACCAGTGATTTTCAGGGTTCACCCCTCCACTTT.

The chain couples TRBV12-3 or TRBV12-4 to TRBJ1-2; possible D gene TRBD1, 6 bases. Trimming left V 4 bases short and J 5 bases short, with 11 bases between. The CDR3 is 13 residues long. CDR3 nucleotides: TGTGCCAGCAGTTCGACAGGCTGGTATGGCTACACCTTC. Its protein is CASSSTGWYGYTF.